This TCR beta chain was recorded in a study of blood T cell repertoires in COVID-19. As for the study in general: COVID-19 samples from acute and convalescent phases originated in the United States, Italy and Spain.

The CDR3 runs to 13 residues. The junction had 13 bases not matched to a gene; V was cut back by 5 bases and J by 15 bases. CDR1 is SGHAT and CDR2 is FQNNGV in the germline V gene. Sequencing was performed with immunoSEQ multiplex PCR; in TCRdb, only in-frame clones are kept and a portion is missing. The data contain about 240,000 clones, about 89% of them singletons. The study drew participants aged about 18 to 89 years from 20 to 30 US areas. Cohorts were determined from participant-reported clinical history. The J gene is TRBJ2-3, the V gene TRBV11-2; 8 nucleotides align to TRBD2. Sequencing input: PBMCs or T cells enriched from blood (not recorded which). The TCR originated in a man between 40 and 49 years old who had recovered from COVID-19. CDR3 nucleotides: TGTGCCAGCAGCAATAGCCGGACTAGCTCCGGCTATTTT. The encoded protein is CASSNSRTSSGYF.